The clone carrying this T cell receptor (beta chain) appeared a few times. TCRdb itself ran the 5' RACE reads through MiXCR, one entry per CDR3 protein. The sample includes roughly 750,000 distinct CDR3 sequences, 21% of them seen just once. CDR1 and CDR2 (germline): MNHEY, SVGAGI. The CDR3 is made up of 14 amino acids. V shed 2 bases, J shed 6 bases, and the junction held 3 bases outside the gene matches. The data originate from a study of identical twins. The same sample was also used in a study of T cells expressing NK-cell markers.

This clonotype was obtained from a woman between 18 and 29 years old in good health. The chain carries TRBV6-5 and TRBJ2-7, with 11 bases aligning to TRBD1. The material sequenced was PBMCs. The CDR3 DNA reads TGTGCCAGCAGTTACGGACAGGGGGCAGGCGAGCAGTACTTC. As protein: CASSYGQGAGEQYF.